The TCR beta chain described here comes from a study of blood T cell repertoires in COVID-19. In the study overall: Sites in the United States, Italy and Spain provided acute and convalescent COVID-19 samples. PBMCs, B-cell-depleted T cells, or T cells were the source of the cDNA or gDNA that made up the material.

Libraries were prepared by immunoSEQ multiplex PCR; TCRdb keeps only in-frame clonotypes and omits some of them. The sample yields fewer than 65,000 clones, roughly 90% seen once. Germline values: CDR1 MGHRA, CDR2 YSYEKL. This CDR3 comprises 18 residues. Germline trimming cut 1 base from V and 5 bases from J; bases unmatched to any gene: 14. Input material: peripheral blood. The TCR comes from a human donor in a cohort sampled during active COVID-19. The rearrangement joins TRBV4-1 to TRBJ2-3; 8 bases map to TRBD2. CDR3 amino acids: CASSQGVRTGTRVDTQYF. The CDR3 bases are TGCGCCAGCAGCCAAGGTGTGAGAACCGGGACTAGAGTAGATACGCAGTATTTT.